The 14 T cell receptor beta chains presented below share a single source sample, sequenced in a study of control samples from healthy donors and cancer patients. Profiled with immunoSEQ multiplex PCR; TCRdb holds only in-frame clones, not every one. Of about 140,000 clones listed, about 90% were seen once; the top ten hold approximately 7.2%. Sequenced material: blood. These receptors were collected from a man aged 18 to 29 in good health.

The chain combines TRBV5-6 with TRBJ1-3, with 7 nucleotides matching TRBD1. The length of the CDR3 is 17 residues. From germline, CDR1 is SGHDT and CDR2 YYEEEE. After removal of 5 bases from V and 0 bases from J, the junction contained 11 bases not matched to a gene. The DNA for the CDR3 is TGTGCCAGCAGTTCCGGTCAGGGGGTTTACTCTGGAAACACCATATATTTT. This codes for CASSSGQGVYSGNTIYF.

The gene calls are TRBV6-4 and TRBJ2-3; D remains ambiguous. Trimming stripped 3 bases from V and 5 bases from J, with 9 bases between. The germline gives CDR1 MRHNA, CDR2 SNTAGT. CDR3 size: 13 residues. This chain's CDR3 is CASSEEGRDTQYF. In DNA, the CDR3 is TGTGCCAGCAGTGAGGAAGGTCGAGATACGCAGTATTTT.

The J gene is TRBJ1-1, the V gene TRBV6-1, with D unresolved. V lost 3 bases, J lost 2 bases, and 13 bases lay in between. The germline V gene encodes CDR1 MNHNS and CDR2 SASEGT. CDR3 length: 15 residues. CDR3 sequence (DNA): TGTGCCAGCAGTGATCCCGGGAGATCCAACACTGAAGCTTTCTTT. Translation: CASSDPGRSNTEAFF.

The chain couples TRBV2 to TRBJ1-4, with 8 positions matching TRBD1. J was trimmed by 6 bases and V by 8 bases; bases with no gene match: 8. This CDR3 spans 14 amino acids. In germline, CDR1 is SNHLY, CDR2 FYNNEI. The DNA of the CDR3 is TGTGCCAGCTTTCTAGGACAGGGATATGAAAAACTGTTTTTT. It translates to CASFLGQGYEKLFF.

The gene calls are TRBV30 and TRBJ1-2, with D tentatively TRBD1 (5 bases). Germline CDR1 GTSNPN, CDR2 SVGIG (reference sequence). The V end lost 0 bases, the J end lost 8 bases, and 16 bases lay between the germline ends. The CDR3 runs to 14 residues. The CDR3 coding sequence is TGTGCCTGGAGTGTACCGGGGGGTTCACGGGGCTACACCTTC. Its translation: CAWSVPGGSRGYTF.

This clone was counted between two and nine times. The chain links TRBV28 to TRBJ2-1; D is perhaps TRBD2 (7 bases). The V gene lost 5 bases and the J gene lost 5 bases, with 19 bases spanning the gap. CDR1 and CDR2 (germline): MDHEN, SYDVKM. This CDR3 region has 16 residues. CDR3 DNA sequence: TGTGCCAGCAGTCGACTCTACAGGGAGGGGGACAATGAGCAGTTCTTC. Encoded protein: CASSRLYREGDNEQFF.

The chain couples TRBV25-1 to TRBJ2-3; 13 bases are a match to TRBD2. V dropped 3 bases and J dropped 3; count of bases not matched to a gene: 9. This CDR3 is 18 amino acids long. Per the germline V gene, CDR1 is MGHDK and CDR2 is SYGVNS. CDR3 sequence: CASSDWATSGGGTDTQYF. CDR3 coding DNA: TGTGCCAGCAGTGACTGGGCCACTAGCGGGGGGGGGACAGATACGCAGTATTTT.

This clone has only one observation. The rearrangement links TRBV5-1 to TRBJ2-7; the match to TRBD2 covers 7 bases. This CDR3 comprises 14 residues. V was clipped by 0 bases and J by 1 base; unmatched bases: 1. CDR1 and CDR2 (germline): SGHRS, YFSETQ. CDR3 sequence: CASSLAGGSYEQYF. The CDR3 bases are TGCGCCAGCAGCTTGGCCGGGGGGTCCTACGAGCAGTACTTC.

J is TRBJ2-1 and V is TRBV4-1, with D perhaps TRBD2 (7 bases). Trimming removed 0 bases at V and 9 bases at J, with 15 bases between. The CDR3 has 15 amino acids. CDR1 and CDR2 (germline): MGHRA, YSYEKL. The CDR3 DNA reads TGCGCCAGCAGCCAAGAAGTGGGGGGGCCTTCTGAGCAGTTCTTC. It is translated as CASSQEVGGPSEQFF.

The J gene is TRBJ1-2, the V gene TRBV7-9; tentatively, D is TRBD1 (5 bases). Trimming took 2 bases from V and 4 from J, leaving 8 bases between them. The CDR3 sequence is 13 residues long. CDR1 is SEHNR and CDR2 is FQNEAQ in the germline V gene (reference sequence). The CDR3 DNA follows: TGTGCCAGCAGCTTACGGGACTTCTATGGCTACACCTTC. Residues: CASSLRDFYGYTF.

V and J are TRBV19 and TRBJ1-3; possible D gene TRBD1, 5 bases. Germline CDR1 and CDR2: LNHDA and SQIVND (reference sequence). Trimming shortened V by 9 bases and J by 0 bases, and 12 bases separated the two germline ends. The length of the CDR3 is 14 residues. The CDR3 here is CASLGHLSGNTIYF. In DNA form, the CDR3 reads TGTGCCAGCCTCGGACATCTCTCTGGAAACACCATATATTTT.

V usage is TRBV29-1 and J usage is TRBJ2-6; D is perhaps TRBD2 (6 bases). Between the trimmed V and J ends, which lost 4 bases and 0 bases, there was a span of 7 bases. The CDR3 is 14 amino acids. Germline CDR1 is SQVTM and CDR2 is ANQGSEA. The CDR3 is CSVAGLSGANVLTF. CDR3 sequence (DNA): TGCAGCGTTGCGGGACTCTCTGGGGCCAACGTCCTGACTTTC.

This clone came up a few times. This chain links TRBV6-5 with TRBJ2-7, with D tentatively TRBD1 or TRBD2 (6 bases each). The germline gives CDR1 MNHEY, CDR2 SVGAGI. The CDR3 extends over 13 amino acids. Between the trimmed V and J ends, which lost 2 bases and 5 bases, there was a span of 10 bases. CDR3 loop: CASSYTGANEQYF. CDR3 sequence (DNA): TGTGCCAGCAGTTACACGGGGGCCAACGAGCAGTACTTC.

V usage is TRBV4-1 and J usage is TRBJ1-6, with D uncertain. Germline CDR1 MGHRA, CDR2 YSYEKL. The CDR3 contains 17 residues. Trimming removed 0 bases from V and 0 bases from J, with 9 bases in between. In DNA form, the CDR3 reads TGCGCCAGCAGCCAAGATGGATTCAGCTCCTATAATTCACCCCTCCACTTT. Encoded protein: CASSQDGFSSYNSPLHF.